Presented here are 14 T cell receptor beta chains from one specimen sequenced in a study of CD8+CD57+ T cells in acquired aplastic anemia. It was genomic DNA that served as the template for profiling TCR beta VDJ and CDR3. TCRdb analysed the reads with MiXCR anew, one entry per CDR3 protein. Here the sample spans about 190,000 distinct CDR3 sequences, approximately 50% being singletons. Input material: sorted CD4+, CD8+, or CD8+CD57+ T cells (not recorded which) from PBMCs. The receptors derive from a human donor in good health, serving as a control.

Ten or more counts support this clonotype. The chain uses TRBV11-2 and TRBJ2-5, with unresolved D. V lost 1 base to trimming and J lost 5 bases, with 5 bases between them. This CDR3 has 12 residues. Germline CDR1 SGHAT, CDR2 FQNNGV. CDR3 in amino acids: CASSLGFETQYF. The CDR3 DNA reads TGTGCCAGCAGCTTAGGGTTTGAGACCCAGTACTTC.

CDR3 sequence: CATSREEGWDSPLHF. CDR3 nucleotide sequence: TGTGCCACCAGCAGAGAGGAGGGTTGGGACTCACCCCTCCACTTT. The rearrangement uses TRBV15 and TRBJ1-6, with D maybe TRBD1 (5 bases). CDR1 LNHNV and CDR2 YYDKDF come from the germline V gene (reference sequence). Deletions cut 0 bases from V and 10 bases from J, with 13 bases between. The CDR3 length is 15 residues. Using reference TRBV15 and TRBJ1-6 for the parts outside the CDR3, the full variable domain is DAMVIQNPRYQVTQFGKPVTLSCSQTLNHNVMYWYQQKSSQAPKLLFHYYDKDFNNEADTPDNFQSRRPNTSFCFLDIRSPGLGDTAMYLCATSREEGWDSPLHFGNGTRLTVT.

The chain links TRBV7-2 to TRBJ1-3, with 8 bases aligning to TRBD1. Germline V gene lookup returns CDR1 SGHTA and CDR2 FQGNSA. V shed 5 bases and J 2 bases; nucleotides not matched to a gene: 8. The length of the CDR3 is 16 residues. The CDR3 coding sequence is TGTGCCAGCAGCCCAGCTCCGGGACAGGCTGGAAACACCATATATTTT. Encoded protein: CASSPAPGQAGNTIYF.

This clonotype was seen at least ten times. The V gene is TRBV20-1, the J gene TRBJ2-1; TRBD1 matches at 8 bases. CDR1 is DFQATT, CDR2 SNEGSKA, per germline (reference sequence). This CDR3 contains 14 residues. The V gene end was trimmed by 3 bases and the J gene end by 7 bases; junction bases not matched to a gene: 8. The CDR3 is CSARYRGDSNEQFF. The CDR3, as DNA: TGCAGTGCTAGGTACAGGGGGGATAGTAATGAGCAGTTCTTC.

V usage is TRBV20-1 and J usage is TRBJ1-5; D may be TRBD1 (6 bases). The V gene lost 6 bases and the J gene lost 5 bases, with 20 bases spanning the gap. The CDR3 runs to 15 residues. Looked up from germline, CDR1 is DFQATT and CDR2 is SNEGSKA (reference sequence). CDR3 loop: CSAQILQGYDQPQHF. The CDR3 nucleotides read TGCAGTGCCCAAATTCTTCAGGGGTATGATCAGCCCCAGCATTTT.

The V and J genes are TRBV5-1 and TRBJ1-6; 9 bases map to TRBD1. CDR1 and CDR2 (germline): SGHRS, YFSETQ. After removal of 3 bases from V and 9 bases from J, the junction contained 7 bases not matched to a gene. The CDR3 extends over 15 amino acids. For the CDR3, the DNA is TGCGCCAGCAGCTCGTCCGGGACAGGGCCTTCACCCCTCCACTTT. It yields the protein CASSSSGTGPSPLHF.

The V gene is TRBV7-2, the J gene TRBJ2-2; D not resolved. Germline-derived CDR1 and CDR2 are SGHTA and FQGNSA. V lost 3 bases, J lost 3 bases, and 14 bases lay in between. This CDR3 comprises 16 residues. The CDR3 spells CASSLAFGNYTGELFF. The CDR3 DNA sequence: TGTGCCAGCAGCTTGGCCTTCGGAAACTACACCGGGGAGCTGTTTTTT. Full variable domain (missing parts from reference TRBV7-2 and TRBJ2-2): GAGVSQSPSNKVTEKGKDVELRCDPISGHTALYWYRQSLGQGLEFLIYFQGNSAPDKSGLPSDRFSAERTGGSVSTLTIQRTQQEDSAVYLCASSLAFGNYTGELFFGEGSRLTVL.

This chain joins TRBV7-2 and TRBJ1-1; TRBD1 matches 12 bases. Germline CDR1 reads SGHTA; CDR2 reads FQGNSA. V was pared by 2 bases and J by 6 bases, with 7 bases of the junction left unmatched. This CDR3 comprises 16 residues. The CDR3 loop is CASSLIAGQGAAEAFF. In DNA, the CDR3 is TGTGCCAGCAGCTTAATCGCGGGACAGGGGGCGGCTGAAGCTTTCTTT.

Ten or more counts support this clonotype. The gene calls are TRBV7-2 and TRBJ2-2; D may be TRBD1 (7 bases). V lost 3 bases and J 5 bases, leaving 19 bases between the germline ends. The CDR3 covers 17 residues. Germline loops: CDR1 SGHTA, CDR2 FQGNSA. Written as DNA, the CDR3 is TGTGCCAGCAGCTTCAGTTCAGCGACAGGGAGGACCGGGGAGCTGTTTTTT. Amino acids: CASSFSSATGRTGELFF.

This chain uses TRBV7-6 with TRBJ2-6, with D perhaps matching TRBD2 (6 bases). CDR3 length: 15 residues. Germline V gene data show CDR1 as SGHVS and CDR2 as FNYEAQ. V was pared by 2 bases and J by 4 bases, with 9 bases between. In nucleotides, the CDR3 is TGTGCCAGCAGCTTACTCGGAGGGGGGGCCAACGTCCTGACTTTC. Encoded protein: CASSLLGGGANVLTF. Full variable domain (missing parts from reference TRBV7-6 and TRBJ2-6): GAGVSQSPRYKVTKRGQDVALRCDPISGHVSLYWYRQALGQGPEFLTYFNYEAQQDKSGLPNDRFSAERPEGSISTLTIQRTEQRDSAMYRCASSLLGGGANVLTFGAGSRLTVL.

As concerns this clonotype: A junction end diverges from the germline sequence, so it may reflect a read error. The chain is built from TRBV7-3 and TRBJ2-3; 8 bases are a match to TRBD2. Germline CDR1 and CDR2: SGHTA and FQGTGA. The length of the CDR3 is 15 residues. The CDR3 coding sequence is TGTGCTAGCAGCTTATCCGGGGGGGCTGCAGATACGCAGTATTTT. It translates to CASSLSGGAADTQYF.

This clonotype appeared many times. V gene TRBV12-3 or TRBV12-4 combines with J gene TRBJ1-2; D gene uncertain. This CDR3 is built from 14 residues. Trimming took off 2 bases at V and 4 bases at J, with 11 bases between the two ends. The CDR3 reads CASSLYPGIYGYTF. The CDR3 DNA reads as TGTGCCAGCAGTTTATACCCAGGAATCTATGGCTACACCTTC.

This clonotype was observed many times. V and J are TRBV6-1 and TRBJ1-3; D unresolved. Germline values: CDR1 MNHNS, CDR2 SASEGT. Trimming left V 0 bases short and J 4 bases short, with 4 bases between. The CDR3 is 13 residues long. The CDR3 spells CASSEALGNTIYF. Written as DNA, the CDR3 is TGTGCCAGCAGTGAAGCGCTCGGAAACACCATATATTTT.

In this sample, this clonotype turned up a few times. V and J are TRBV24-1 and TRBJ2-3; D remains ambiguous. Germline V gene lookup returns CDR1 KGHDR and CDR2 SFDVKD. The V end was cut by 2 bases, the J end by 9 bases, with 5 bases between. CDR3 length equals 11 residues. DNA of the CDR3: TGTGCCACCAGTGATTCGTACACGCAGTATTTT. This codes for CATSDSYTQYF.